The 20 T cell receptor beta chains in this list originate from one sample, sequenced in a study of blood T cell repertoires in COVID-19. Assay used: immunoSEQ multiplex PCR; TCRdb lists only in-frame clones, some missing. The repertoire holds roughly 190,000 clones, with roughly 84% as singletons. Material: peripheral blood. The source is a human donor in a cohort sampled during active COVID-19.

The rearrangement links TRBV14 to TRBJ1-1, with TRBD1 matching over 7 bases. The CDR3 extends over 16 amino acids. V was clipped by 1 base and J by 4 bases; unmatched bases: 9. CDR1 is SGHDN and CDR2 is FVKESK in the germline V gene. The CDR3 nucleotides are TGTGCCAGCAGCCAAGCCCAGGGGGAAGGGACCACTGAAGCTTTCTTT. The encoded protein is CASSQAQGEGTTEAFF.

The chain recombines TRBV7-9 with TRBJ1-1; D gene ambiguous. The V gene lost 3 bases and the J gene lost 0 bases, with 11 bases spanning the gap. The CDR3 is made up of 15 amino acids. The germline V gene encodes CDR1 SEHNR and CDR2 FQNEAQ (reference sequence). The CDR3 coding sequence is TGTGCCAGCAGCTTTTCGGCGGAAATGAACACTGAAGCTTTCTTT. It is translated as CASSFSAEMNTEAFF. The variable domain in full, with the rest retrieved from reference TRBV7-9 and TRBJ1-1, is DTGVSQNPRHKITKRGQNVTFRCDPISEHNRLYWYRQTLGQGPEFLTYFQNEAQLEKSRLLSDRFSAERPKGSFSTLEIQRTEQGDSAMYLCASSFSAEMNTEAFFGQGTRLTVV.

There are a few counts of this clone. The chain links TRBV18 to TRBJ2-2; 8 bases align to TRBD2. Looked up from germline, CDR1 is KGHSH and CDR2 is LQKENI. The V segment lost 2 bases and the J segment 2 bases; nucleotides outside the gene matches: 13. The CDR3 runs to 19 residues. In nucleotides, the CDR3 is TGTGCCAGCTCACCAGTCAGCGGGGGACTCAAAGTAAACACCGGGGAGCTGTTTTTT. It translates to CASSPVSGGLKVNTGELFF.

This chain connects TRBV14 to TRBJ1-4; 10 bases align to TRBD1. Germline V gene lookup returns CDR1 SGHDN and CDR2 FVKESK. This CDR3 region has 14 residues. The V gene end was trimmed by 5 bases and the J gene end by 9 bases; junction bases not matched to a gene: 6. The CDR3 coding sequence is TGTGCCAGCAGCGGACAGGGGGGATTGAAAAAACTGTTTTTT. Protein product: CASSGQGGLKKLFF.

The gene calls are TRBV9 and TRBJ2-1, with D maybe TRBD1 (6 bases). The CDR3 contains 14 residues. Trimming shortened V by 6 bases and J by 7 bases, and 17 bases separated the two germline ends. Germline loops: CDR1 SGDLS, CDR2 YYNGEE. CDR3 nucleotides: TGTGCCAGCAACTTAGACAGGCGGCGGAATGAGCAGTTCTTC. Translation: CASNLDRRRNEQFF. Looking up the rest from reference TRBV9 and TRBJ2-1 gives the full variable domain: DSGVTQTPKHLITATGQRVTLRCSPRSGDLSVYWYQQSLDQGLQFLIQYYNGEERAKGNILERFSAQQFPDLHSELNLSSLELGDSALYFCASNLDRRRNEQFFGPGTRLTVL.

The genes are TRBV30 and TRBJ2-7; D not certain. From germline, CDR1 is GTSNPN and CDR2 SVGIG (reference sequence). The CDR3 runs 12 residues. Deletions cut 3 bases from V and 7 bases from J, with 13 bases between. CDR3 region: CAWRTRFGEQYF. CDR3 DNA: TGTGCCTGGAGGACCCGGTTCGGGGAGCAGTACTTC.

V gene TRBV7-2 combines with J gene TRBJ1-4; 7 nucleotides agree with TRBD1. In germline, CDR1 is SGHTA, CDR2 FQGNSA. V lost 5 bases and J lost 8; bases outside the gene matches: 11. This CDR3 has 15 residues. CDR3 DNA sequence: TGTGCCAGCAGCCCCCCGGGGACAGTGGTCGAAAAACTGTTTTTT. Its translation: CASSPPGTVVEKLFF.

The V call is TRBV5-1, the J call TRBJ1-2; tentatively, D is TRBD1 (6 bases). This CDR3 is built from 14 residues. CDR1 is SGHRS, CDR2 YFSETQ, per germline. The V gene lost 3 bases and the J gene lost 5 bases, with 14 bases spanning the gap. CDR3 bases: TGCGCCAGCAGCTCGACGGGGGGCGGGTATGGCTACACCTTC. This gives the protein CASSSTGGGYGYTF. The whole variable domain, remainder taken from reference TRBV5-1 and TRBJ1-2, is KAGVTQTPRYLIKTRGQQVTLSCSPISGHRSVSWYQQTPGQGLQFLFEYFSETQRNKGNFPGRFSGRQFSNSRSEMNVSTLELGDSALYLCASSSTGGGYGYTFGSGTRLTVV.

The chain carries TRBV9 and TRBJ2-7, with TRBD2 as a possible D gene (5 bases). Per the germline V gene, CDR1 is SGDLS and CDR2 is YYNGEE. V was clipped by 9 bases and J by 12 bases, with 19 bases between them. The CDR3 has 11 residues. The CDR3 coding sequence is TGTGCCACCTTGTACACTACTGGGAGGTACGTC. It specifies CATLYTTGRYV.

The V gene is TRBV7-9, the J gene TRBJ2-3; D is undetermined. V was pared by 1 base and J by 2 bases, with 10 bases between. This CDR3 contains 15 residues. The germline V gene encodes CDR1 SEHNR and CDR2 FQNEAQ (reference sequence). CDR3 protein: CASSLDGHSTDTQYF. The CDR3 nucleotides read TGTGCCAGCAGCTTAGATGGGCACTCCACAGATACGCAGTATTTT.

The chain couples TRBV7-6 to TRBJ2-2, with D hard to call. V was shortened by 5 bases and J by 1 base, with 11 bases between the two germline ends. CDR1 is SGHVS, CDR2 FNYEAQ, per germline. CDR3 length equals 15 residues. The CDR3 is CASSANSQNTGELFF. The CDR3 DNA sequence: TGTGCCAGCAGCGCTAACAGCCAGAACACCGGGGAGCTGTTTTTT.

The rearrangement joins TRBV20-1 to TRBJ1-2, with D uncertain. Looked up from germline, CDR1 is DFQATT and CDR2 is SNEGSKA (reference sequence). The CDR3 loop spans 11 amino acids. Trimming took 3 bases from V and 5 from J, leaving 7 bases between them. This CDR3 reads CSASREYGYTF. CDR3 in DNA: TGCAGTGCTAGCCGGGAGTATGGCTACACCTTC.

CDR3 residues: CASRTTGGEAFF. For the CDR3, the DNA is TGTGCCAGTAGGACTACAGGGGGCGAAGCTTTCTTT. The rearrangement joins TRBV19 to TRBJ1-1, with 9 bases identical to TRBD1. This CDR3 is built from 12 residues. The J segment lost 8 bases and the V segment lost 6 bases, leaving 4 bases of the junction unmatched. Germline CDR1 is LNHDA and CDR2 is SQIVND (reference sequence).

As to this clone: An end of the junction does not agree with germline; a read error may underlie this. The chain links TRBV6-5 to TRBJ1-1; 7 bases fit TRBD1. This CDR3 is built from 12 residues. Germline values: CDR1 MNHEY, CDR2 SVGAGI. The CDR3 here is CASSYPDRALLF. The CDR3 coding sequence is TGTGCCAGCAGTTACCCAGACAGGGCGCTACTTTTT.

The rearrangement links TRBV6-2 or TRBV6-3 to TRBJ2-3, with D possibly matching TRBD1 (8 bases). Germline V gives CDR1 MNHEY, CDR2 SVGEGT. The CDR3 is 15 residues long. Trimming removed 5 bases from V and 0 bases from J, with 12 bases in between. The CDR3 here is CASSAQGGSTDTQYF. For the CDR3, the DNA is TGTGCCAGCAGTGCACAGGGGGGGAGCACAGATACGCAGTATTTT.

This rearrangement joins TRBV6-5 to TRBJ2-7; weak D call: TRBD1 (5 bases). CDR1 and CDR2 from the germline V gene are MNHEY and SVGAGI. Trimming left V 7 bases short and J 4 bases short, with 8 bases between. The CDR3 consists of 11 residues. CDR3 loop: CASTDSYEQYV. The DNA of the CDR3 is TGTGCCAGCACCGACAGTTACGAGCAGTACGTC.

The J gene is TRBJ1-3, the V gene TRBV11-2, with D unclear. V shed 1 base and J shed 9 bases, with 13 bases lying between them. The CDR3 has 14 amino acids. Germline CDR1 SGHAT, CDR2 FQNNGV. CDR3 nucleotides: TGTGCCAGCAGCTTAGCCCGAGATGGGAGCACCATATATTTT. It yields the protein CASSLARDGSTIYF.

The chain joins TRBV2 to TRBJ1-5; D may be TRBD1 (5 bases). V lost 5 bases to trimming and J lost 0 bases, with 11 bases between them. CDR3 length: 15 residues. Germline V gives CDR1 SNHLY, CDR2 FYNNEI. The DNA for the CDR3 is TGTGCCAGCAGTACCGGGACTTATAGCAATCAGCCCCAGCATTTT. It yields the protein CASSTGTYSNQPQHF.

J is TRBJ2-1 and V is TRBV29-1, with 7 bases identical to TRBD1. The CDR3 has 14 residues. Per the germline V gene, CDR1 is SQVTM and CDR2 is ANQGSEA. J lost 5 bases, V lost 6 bases, and 10 bases had no gene match. Written as DNA, the CDR3 is TGCAGCGTGAAGAAAGGGACAGCTAACAATGAGCAGTTCTTC. It is translated as CSVKKGTANNEQFF.

A single count supports this clone. The chain recombines TRBV19 with TRBJ1-4; D perhaps matches TRBD1 (6 bases). With 7 bases removed from V and 8 bases from J, the gap between germline ends came to 17 bases. Germline loops: CDR1 LNHDA, CDR2 SQIVND (reference sequence). This CDR3 is 14 amino acids long. CDR3 residues: CASKQGHPTEKLFF. The DNA of the CDR3 is TGTGCCAGTAAACAGGGACACCCTACCGAAAAACTGTTTTTT.